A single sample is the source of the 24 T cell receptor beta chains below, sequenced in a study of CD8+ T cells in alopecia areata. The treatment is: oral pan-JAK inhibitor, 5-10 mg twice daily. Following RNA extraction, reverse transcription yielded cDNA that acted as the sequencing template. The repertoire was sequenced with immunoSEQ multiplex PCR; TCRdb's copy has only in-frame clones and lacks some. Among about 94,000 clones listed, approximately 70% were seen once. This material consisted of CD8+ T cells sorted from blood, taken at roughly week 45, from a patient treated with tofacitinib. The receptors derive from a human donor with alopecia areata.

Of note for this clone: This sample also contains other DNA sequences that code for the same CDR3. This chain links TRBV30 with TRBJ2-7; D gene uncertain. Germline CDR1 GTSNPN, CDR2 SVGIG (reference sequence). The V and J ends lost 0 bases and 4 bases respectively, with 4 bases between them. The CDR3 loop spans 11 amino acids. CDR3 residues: CAWSVGYEQYF. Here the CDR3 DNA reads TGTGCCTGGAGTGTAGGTTACGAGCAGTACTTC.

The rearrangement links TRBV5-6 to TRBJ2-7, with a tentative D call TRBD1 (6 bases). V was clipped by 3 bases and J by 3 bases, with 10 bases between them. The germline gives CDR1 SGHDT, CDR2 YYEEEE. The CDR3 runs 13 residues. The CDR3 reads CASSSAGVYEQYF. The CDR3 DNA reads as TGTGCCAGCAGCTCGGCAGGGGTCTACGAGCAGTACTTC.

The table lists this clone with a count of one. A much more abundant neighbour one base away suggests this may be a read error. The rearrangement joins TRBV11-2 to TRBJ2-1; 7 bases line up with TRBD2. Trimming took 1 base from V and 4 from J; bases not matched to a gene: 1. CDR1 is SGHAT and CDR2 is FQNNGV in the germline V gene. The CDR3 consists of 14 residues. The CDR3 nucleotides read TGTGCCAGCAGCTTAGCGGGGGGTTACAATGAGCAGTTCTTC. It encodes CASSLAGGYNEQFF.

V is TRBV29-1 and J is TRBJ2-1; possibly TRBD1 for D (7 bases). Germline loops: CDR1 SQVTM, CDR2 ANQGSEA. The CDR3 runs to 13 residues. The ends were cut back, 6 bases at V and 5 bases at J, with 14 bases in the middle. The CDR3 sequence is CSVEGRGDNEQFF. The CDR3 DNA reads TGCAGCGTGGAGGGCAGGGGGGACAATGAGCAGTTCTTC.

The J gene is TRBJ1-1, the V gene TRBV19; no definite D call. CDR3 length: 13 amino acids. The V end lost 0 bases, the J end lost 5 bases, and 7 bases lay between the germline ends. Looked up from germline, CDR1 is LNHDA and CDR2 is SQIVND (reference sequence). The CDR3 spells CASSIDGETEAFF. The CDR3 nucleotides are TGTGCCAGTAGTATAGACGGGGAAACTGAAGCTTTCTTT.

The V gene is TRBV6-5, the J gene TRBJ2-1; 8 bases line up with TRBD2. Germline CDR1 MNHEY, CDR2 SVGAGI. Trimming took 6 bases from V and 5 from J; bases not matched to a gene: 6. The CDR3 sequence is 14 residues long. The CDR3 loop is CASSVAGLHNEQFF. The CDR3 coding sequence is TGTGCCAGCAGCGTAGCGGGGCTTCACAATGAGCAGTTCTTC.

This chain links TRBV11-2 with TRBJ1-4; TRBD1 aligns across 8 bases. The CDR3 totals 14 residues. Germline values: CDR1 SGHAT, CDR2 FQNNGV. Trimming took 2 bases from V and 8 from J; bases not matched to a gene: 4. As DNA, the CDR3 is TGTGCCAGCAGCTTAAGGGACAGGACAGAAAAACTGTTTTTT. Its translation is CASSLRDRTEKLFF.

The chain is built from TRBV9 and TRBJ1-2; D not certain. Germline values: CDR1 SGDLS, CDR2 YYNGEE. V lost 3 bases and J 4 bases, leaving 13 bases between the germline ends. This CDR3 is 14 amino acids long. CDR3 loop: CASSETGDPYGYTF. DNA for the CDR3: TGTGCCAGCAGCGAGACTGGGGATCCCTATGGCTACACCTTC.

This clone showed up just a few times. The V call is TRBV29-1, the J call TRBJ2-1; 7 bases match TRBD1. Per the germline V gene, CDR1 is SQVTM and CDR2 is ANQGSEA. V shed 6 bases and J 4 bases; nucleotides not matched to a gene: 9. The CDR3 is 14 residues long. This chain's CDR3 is CSVIGTADYNEQFF. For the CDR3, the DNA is TGCAGCGTAATCGGGACAGCAGATTACAATGAGCAGTTCTTC.

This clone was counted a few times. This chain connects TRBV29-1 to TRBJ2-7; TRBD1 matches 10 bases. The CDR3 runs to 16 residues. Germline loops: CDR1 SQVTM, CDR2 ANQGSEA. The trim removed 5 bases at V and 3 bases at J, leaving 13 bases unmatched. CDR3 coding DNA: TGCAGCGTTTCGGGGACAGGGGACATCACTTACTACGAGCAGTACTTC. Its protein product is CSVSGTGDITYYEQYF.

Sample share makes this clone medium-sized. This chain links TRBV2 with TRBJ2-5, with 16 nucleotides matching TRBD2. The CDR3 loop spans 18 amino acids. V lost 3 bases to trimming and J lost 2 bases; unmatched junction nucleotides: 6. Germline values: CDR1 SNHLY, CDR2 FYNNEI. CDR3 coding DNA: TGTGCCAGCAGTGACGGGACTAGCGGGGGGGCGGAACAAGAGACCCAGTACTTC. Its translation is CASSDGTSGGAEQETQYF.

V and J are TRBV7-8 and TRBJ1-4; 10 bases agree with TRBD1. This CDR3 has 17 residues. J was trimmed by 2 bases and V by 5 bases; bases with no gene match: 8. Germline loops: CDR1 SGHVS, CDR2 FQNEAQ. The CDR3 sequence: CASSRRDRGLTNEKLFF. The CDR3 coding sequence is TGTGCCAGCAGCCGTCGCGACAGGGGGCTTACTAATGAAAAACTGTTTTTT. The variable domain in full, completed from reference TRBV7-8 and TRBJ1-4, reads GAGVSQSPRYKVAKRGQDVALRCDPISGHVSLFWYQQALGQGPEFLTYFQNEAQLDKSGLPSDRFFAERPEGSVSTLKIQRTQQEDSAVYLCASSRRDRGLTNEKLFFGSGTQLSVL.

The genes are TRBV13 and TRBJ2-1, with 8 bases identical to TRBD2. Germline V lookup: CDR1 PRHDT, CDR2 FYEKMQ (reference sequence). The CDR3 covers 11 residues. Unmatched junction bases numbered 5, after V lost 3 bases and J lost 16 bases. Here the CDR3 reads CASSFGGVFFF. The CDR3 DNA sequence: TGTGCCAGCAGCTTCGGGGGGGTCTTTTTCTTC.

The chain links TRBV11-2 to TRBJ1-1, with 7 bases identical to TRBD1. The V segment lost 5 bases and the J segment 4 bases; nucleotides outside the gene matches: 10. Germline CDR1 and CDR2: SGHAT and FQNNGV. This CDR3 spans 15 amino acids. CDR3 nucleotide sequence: TGTGCCAGCAGCCCGCGACAGGGTAGAAGCACTGAAGCTTTCTTT. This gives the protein CASSPRQGRSTEAFF.

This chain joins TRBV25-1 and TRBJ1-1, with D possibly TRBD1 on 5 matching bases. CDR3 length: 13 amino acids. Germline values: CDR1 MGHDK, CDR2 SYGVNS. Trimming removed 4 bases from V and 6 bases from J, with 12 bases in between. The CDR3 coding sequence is TGTGCCAGCAGTGGCGGGACCTTCTCTGAAGCTTTCTTT. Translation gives CASSGGTFSEAFF.

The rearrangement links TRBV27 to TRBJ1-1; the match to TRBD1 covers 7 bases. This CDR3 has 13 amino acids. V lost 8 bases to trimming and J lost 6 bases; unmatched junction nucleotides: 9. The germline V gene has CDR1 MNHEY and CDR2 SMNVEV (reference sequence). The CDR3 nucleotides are TGTGCCAGCGGGTCCGACAGGGCAGCTGAAGCTTTCTTT. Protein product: CASGSDRAAEAFF.

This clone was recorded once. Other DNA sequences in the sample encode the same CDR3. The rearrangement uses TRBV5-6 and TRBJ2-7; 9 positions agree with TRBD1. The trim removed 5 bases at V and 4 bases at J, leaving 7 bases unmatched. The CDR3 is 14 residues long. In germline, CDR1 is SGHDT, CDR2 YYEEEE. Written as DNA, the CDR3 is TGTGCCAGCAGTCCGGGACAGGGAGCTTACGAGCAGTACTTC. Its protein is CASSPGQGAYEQYF.

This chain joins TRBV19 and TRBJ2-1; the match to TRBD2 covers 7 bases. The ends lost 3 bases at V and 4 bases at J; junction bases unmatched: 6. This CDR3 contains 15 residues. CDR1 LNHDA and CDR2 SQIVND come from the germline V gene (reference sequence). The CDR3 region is CASSIAAGVYNEQFF. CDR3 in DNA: TGTGCCAGTAGTATTGCCGCGGGGGTTTACAATGAGCAGTTCTTC.

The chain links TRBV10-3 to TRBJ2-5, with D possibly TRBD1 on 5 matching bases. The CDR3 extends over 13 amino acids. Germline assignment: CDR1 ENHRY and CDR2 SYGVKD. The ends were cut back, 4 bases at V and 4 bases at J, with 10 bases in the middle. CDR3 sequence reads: CAISARTPETQYF. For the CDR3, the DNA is TGTGCCATCAGTGCGAGGACACCAGAGACCCAGTACTTC.

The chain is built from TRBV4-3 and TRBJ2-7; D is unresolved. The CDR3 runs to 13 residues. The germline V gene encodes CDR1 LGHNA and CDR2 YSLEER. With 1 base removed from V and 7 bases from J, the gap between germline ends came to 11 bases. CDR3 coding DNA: TGCGCCAGCAGCCAAGGCCACGGGTTTGAGCAGTACTTC. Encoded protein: CASSQGHGFEQYF.

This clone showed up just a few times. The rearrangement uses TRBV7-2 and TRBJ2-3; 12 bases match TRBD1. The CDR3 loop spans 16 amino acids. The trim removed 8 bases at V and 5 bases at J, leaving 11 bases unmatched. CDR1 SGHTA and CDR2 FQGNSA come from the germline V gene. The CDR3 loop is CASSSRDRGLIDTQYF. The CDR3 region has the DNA TGTGCCAGCTCCTCACGGGACAGGGGGCTGATAGATACGCAGTATTTT.

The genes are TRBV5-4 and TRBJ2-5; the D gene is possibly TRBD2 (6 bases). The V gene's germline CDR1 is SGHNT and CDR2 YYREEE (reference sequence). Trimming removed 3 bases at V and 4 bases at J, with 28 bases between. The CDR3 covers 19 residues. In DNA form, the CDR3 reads TGTGCCAGCAGCTCCGATCCTAAATGGGGAATCTCAGCGGGAGAGACCCAGTACTTC. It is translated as CASSSDPKWGISAGETQYF.

The CDR3 DNA is TGTGCCAGCTCCGCTTTGTGGGATACGCAGTATTTT. Encoded protein: CASSALWDTQYF. V is TRBV27 and J is TRBJ2-3; no clear D gene. Germline lookup yields CDR1 MNHEY and CDR2 SMNVEV (reference sequence). The V and J ends lost 8 bases and 6 bases respectively, with 12 bases between them. This CDR3 spans 12 amino acids.

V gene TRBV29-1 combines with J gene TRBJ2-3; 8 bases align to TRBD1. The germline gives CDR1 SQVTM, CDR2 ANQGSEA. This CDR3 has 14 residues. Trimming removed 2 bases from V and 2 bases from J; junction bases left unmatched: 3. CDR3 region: CSVETGGTTDTQYF. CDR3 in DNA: TGCAGCGTTGAAACAGGGGGGACCACAGATACGCAGTATTTT.